The sequence of this T cell receptor beta chain was determined in a study of identical twins' blood T cells. Study overall: Approximately twelve libraries, six alpha and six beta, gave around 48 million reads.

As for this clonotype: What it recognizes is unknown.

The germline V gene has CDR1 MNHNY and CDR2 SVGAGI (reference sequence). V was clipped by 2 bases and J by 7 bases, with 12 bases between them. CDR3 length equals 14 residues. TCRdb ran MiXCR on the 5' RACE reads and lists one entry per CDR3 protein. The repertoire holds 400,000 or so distinct CDR3 sequences, with about 28% as singletons. General study points: Environmental influences on twin similarity could not be excluded.

V usage is TRBV6-6 and J usage is TRBJ1-5; no reliable D call. This sequence originates from a woman aged 18 to 50 in good health. Sequencing was done on a sample of PBMCs. This chain's CDR3 is CASSYGRGGQPQHF. CDR3 coding DNA: TGTGCCAGCAGTTACGGGCGGGGAGGGCAGCCCCAGCATTTT.